This T cell receptor (beta chain) is drawn from a study of Ad26.COV2.S vaccination and SARS-CoV-2 variants. CDR1 and CDR2 from the germline V gene are KGHSH and LQKENI. The CDR3 runs 15 residues. V was cut by 5 bases and J by 0 bases, with 13 bases left in between. Method: immunoSEQ multiplex PCR; TCRdb's copy keeps in-frame clones and lacks some. The data hold about 350,000 clones, with 70% to 90% observed a single time. Sample treatment: some 20 received Ad26.COV2.S at low or high dose, single or two shots; roughly 5 received placebo; per-sample allocation not given. Each sample was drawn 63 days after the first injection (of vaccine or placebo).

The rearrangement links TRBV18 to TRBJ2-5; D perhaps matches TRBD1 (6 bases). Sequenced here: peripheral blood, sampled in a trial of Ad26.COV2.S vaccine versus placebo. This clonotype originated in a person aged 18-60 years who received the Ad26.COV2.S COVID-19 vaccine or a placebo. The CDR3 DNA reads as TGTGCCAGCTCAGCGCCGGGACACCACCAAGAGACCCAGTACTTC. Translating it yields CASSAPGHHQETQYF.